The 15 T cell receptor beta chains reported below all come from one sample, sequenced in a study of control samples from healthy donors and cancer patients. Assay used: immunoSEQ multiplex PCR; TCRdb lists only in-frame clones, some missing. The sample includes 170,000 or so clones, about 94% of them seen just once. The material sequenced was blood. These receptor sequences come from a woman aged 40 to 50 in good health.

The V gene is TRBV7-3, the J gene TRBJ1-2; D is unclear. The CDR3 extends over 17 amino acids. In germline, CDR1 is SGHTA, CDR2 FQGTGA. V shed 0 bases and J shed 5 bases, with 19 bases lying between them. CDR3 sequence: CASSLTGEDGRQYGYTF. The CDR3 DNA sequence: TGTGCCAGCAGCTTAACCGGCGAGGACGGAAGACAATATGGCTACACCTTC.

The CDR3 DNA reads TGTGCCAGCAGCTTGTGGGGGGGAGCGGCGAGCTCCTACAATGAGCAGTTCTTC. Its translation: CASSLWGGAASSYNEQFF. The V call is TRBV7-6, the J call TRBJ2-1, with 7 bases matching TRBD2. The CDR3 contains 18 residues. Germline lookup yields CDR1 SGHVS and CDR2 FNYEAQ. Trimming took 3 bases from V and 0 from J; bases not matched to a gene: 11.

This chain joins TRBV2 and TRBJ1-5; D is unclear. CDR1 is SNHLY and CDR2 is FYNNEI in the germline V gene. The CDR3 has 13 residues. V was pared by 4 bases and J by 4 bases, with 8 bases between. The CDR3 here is CASSGQPNQPQHF. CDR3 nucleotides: TGTGCCAGCAGTGGACAACCAAATCAGCCCCAGCATTTT.

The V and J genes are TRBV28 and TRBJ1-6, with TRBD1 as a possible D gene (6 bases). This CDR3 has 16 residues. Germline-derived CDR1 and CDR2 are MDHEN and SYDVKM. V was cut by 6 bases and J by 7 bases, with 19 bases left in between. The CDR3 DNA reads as TGTGCCAGCAGCTTTCGACAGGAACGGAGGAATTCACCCCTCCACTTT. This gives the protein CASSFRQERRNSPLHF.

CDR3 coding DNA: TGTGCCAGCAGCTTAGCGCAGGGCGCGGGCACTGAAGCTTTCTTT. Translated: CASSLAQGAGTEAFF. The chain joins TRBV7-9 to TRBJ1-1, with D possibly being TRBD1 (5 bases). In germline, CDR1 is SEHNR, CDR2 FQNEAQ (reference sequence). This CDR3 region has 15 residues. Trimming stripped 0 bases from V and 4 bases from J, with 12 bases between.

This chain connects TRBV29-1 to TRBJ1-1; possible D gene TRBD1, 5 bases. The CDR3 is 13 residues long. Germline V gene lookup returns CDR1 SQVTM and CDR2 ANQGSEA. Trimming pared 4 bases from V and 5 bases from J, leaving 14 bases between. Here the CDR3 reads CSVGGPRGTEAFF. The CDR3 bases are TGCAGCGTTGGGGGCCCGCGGGGAACTGAAGCTTTCTTT.

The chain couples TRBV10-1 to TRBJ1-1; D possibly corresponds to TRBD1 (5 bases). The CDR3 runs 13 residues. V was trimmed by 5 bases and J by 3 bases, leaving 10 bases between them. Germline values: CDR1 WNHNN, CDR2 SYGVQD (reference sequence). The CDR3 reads CASSFRRDTEAFF. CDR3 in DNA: TGCGCCAGCAGTTTCCGCAGGGACACTGAAGCTTTCTTT.

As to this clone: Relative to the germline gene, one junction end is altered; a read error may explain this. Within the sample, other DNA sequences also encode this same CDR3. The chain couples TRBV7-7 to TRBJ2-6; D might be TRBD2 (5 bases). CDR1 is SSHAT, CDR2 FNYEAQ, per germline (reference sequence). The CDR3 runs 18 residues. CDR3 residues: CASSPRELGPGGANVLTF. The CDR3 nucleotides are TGTGCTAGCAGCCCTAGGGAACTAGGTCCGGGGGGGGCCAACGTCCTGACTTTC.

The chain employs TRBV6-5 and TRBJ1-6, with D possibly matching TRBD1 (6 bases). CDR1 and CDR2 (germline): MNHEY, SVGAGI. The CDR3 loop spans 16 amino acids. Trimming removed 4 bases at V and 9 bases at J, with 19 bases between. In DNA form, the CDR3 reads TGTGCCAGCAGTTTGGTATTTGGGGGGCAAGGTTCACCCCTCCACTTT. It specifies CASSLVFGGQGSPLHF.

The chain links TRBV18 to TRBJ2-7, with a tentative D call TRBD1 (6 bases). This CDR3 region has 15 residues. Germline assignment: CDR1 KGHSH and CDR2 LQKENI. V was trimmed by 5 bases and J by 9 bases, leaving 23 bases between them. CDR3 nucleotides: TGTGCCAGCTCAACGACAACCGGGACAACAATCGGGCAGTACTTC. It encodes CASSTTTGTTIGQYF.

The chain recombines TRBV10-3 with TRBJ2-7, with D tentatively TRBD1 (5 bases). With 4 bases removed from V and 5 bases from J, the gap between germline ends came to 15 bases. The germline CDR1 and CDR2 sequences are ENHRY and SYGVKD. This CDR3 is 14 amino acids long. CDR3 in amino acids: CAISGIKGLHEQYF. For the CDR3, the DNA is TGTGCCATCAGTGGAATTAAGGGGTTGCACGAGCAGTACTTC.

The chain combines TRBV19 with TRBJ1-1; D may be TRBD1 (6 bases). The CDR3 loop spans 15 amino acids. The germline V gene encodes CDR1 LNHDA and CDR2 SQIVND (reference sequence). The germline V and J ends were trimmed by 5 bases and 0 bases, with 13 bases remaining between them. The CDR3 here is CASSGLGAMNTEAFF. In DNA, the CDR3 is TGTGCCAGTAGTGGTTTGGGGGCAATGAACACTGAAGCTTTCTTT. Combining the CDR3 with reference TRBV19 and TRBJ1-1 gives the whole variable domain DGGITQSPKYLFRKEGQNVTLSCEQNLNHDAMYWYRQDPGQGLRLIYYSQIVNDFQKGDIAEGYSVSREKKESFPLTVTSAQKNPTAFYLCASSGLGAMNTEAFFGQGTRLTVV.

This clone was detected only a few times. For the CDR3, the DNA is TGTGCCAGCAGTTATGGGGACAGGGTGGGAGGCTACACCTTC. Translation: CASSYGDRVGGYTF. The J gene is TRBJ1-2, the V gene TRBV6-5, with 9 positions matching TRBD1. There are 14 residues in the CDR3. The V and J ends lost 3 bases and 8 bases, in that order; junction bases with no gene match: 7. Germline V lookup: CDR1 MNHEY, CDR2 SVGAGI.

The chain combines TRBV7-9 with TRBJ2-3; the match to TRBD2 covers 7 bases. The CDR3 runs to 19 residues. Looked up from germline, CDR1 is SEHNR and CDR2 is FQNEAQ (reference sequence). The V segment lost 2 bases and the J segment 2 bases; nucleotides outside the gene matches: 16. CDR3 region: CASSLPIVGGSPVTDTQYF. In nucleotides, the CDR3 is TGTGCCAGCAGCTTACCTATCGTCGGCGGGAGCCCAGTCACAGATACGCAGTATTTT.

CDR3: CASSNQAGANVLTF. CDR3 DNA: TGTGCCAGTAGTAACCAGGCCGGGGCCAACGTCCTGACTTTC. This chain connects TRBV19 to TRBJ2-6, with D hard to call. Germline assignment: CDR1 LNHDA and CDR2 SQIVND (reference sequence). V lost 4 bases, J lost 4 bases, and 8 bases lay in between. The CDR3 consists of 14 residues. Drawing the rest from reference TRBV19 and TRBJ2-6, the complete variable domain is DGGITQSPKYLFRKEGQNVTLSCEQNLNHDAMYWYRQDPGQGLRLIYYSQIVNDFQKGDIAEGYSVSREKKESFPLTVTSAQKNPTAFYLCASSNQAGANVLTFGAGSRLTVL.